The source of this T cell receptor beta chain is a study of a mutant IDH1 vaccine in newly diagnosed glioma. About this clone: Its specificity is not known.

The CDR3 is made up of 15 amino acids. CDR1 KGHSH and CDR2 LQKENI come from the germline V gene. Trimming left V 6 bases short and J 2 bases short, with 14 bases between. The table came from immunoSEQ multiplex PCR; TCRdb's copy has only in-frame clones and leaves some out. This table holds about 30,000 clones, roughly 78% found once. Time point here: week 35, safety follow-up. The study gave 300 ug of mutant IDH1 20-mer peptide per vaccine dose, with topical imiquimod. The rearrangement links TRBV18 to TRBJ1-5; D is perhaps TRBD1 (6 bases). The source is a woman in her thirties or forties with glioma. The specimen was PBMCs, collected from a glioma patient whose treatment included an IDH1 peptide vaccine. CDR3 protein: CASSPGVSGNQPQHF. The CDR3 bases are TGTGCCAGCTCCCCAGGGGTCTCAGGCAATCAGCCCCAGCATTTT.